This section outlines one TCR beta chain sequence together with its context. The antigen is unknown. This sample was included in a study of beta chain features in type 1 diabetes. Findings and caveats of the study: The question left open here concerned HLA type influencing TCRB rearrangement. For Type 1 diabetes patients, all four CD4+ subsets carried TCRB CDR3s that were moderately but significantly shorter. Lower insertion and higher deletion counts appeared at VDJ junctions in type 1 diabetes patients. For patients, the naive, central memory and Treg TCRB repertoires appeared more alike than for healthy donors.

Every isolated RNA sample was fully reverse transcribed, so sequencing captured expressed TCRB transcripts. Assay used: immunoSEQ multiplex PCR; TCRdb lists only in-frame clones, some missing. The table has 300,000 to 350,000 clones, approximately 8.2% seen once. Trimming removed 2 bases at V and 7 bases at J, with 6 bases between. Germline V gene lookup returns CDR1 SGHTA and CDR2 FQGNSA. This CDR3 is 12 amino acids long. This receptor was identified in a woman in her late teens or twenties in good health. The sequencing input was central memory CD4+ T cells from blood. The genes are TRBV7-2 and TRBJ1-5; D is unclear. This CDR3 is CASSLFAQPQHF. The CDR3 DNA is TGTGCCAGCAGCTTATTCGCACAGCCCCAGCATTTT.